This T cell receptor (beta chain) is drawn from a study of T cells in Graves' hyperthyroidism and ophthalmopathy. This clonotype was counted only a few times. Trimming removed 2 bases at V and 3 bases at J, with 13 bases between. Germline assignment: CDR1 SGHAT and CDR2 FQNNGV. The length of the CDR3 is 16 residues. The investigators amplified TCR beta CDR3 regions from RNA transcripts. The study used the HTBI primer set for a first-round RT-PCR of the TCR CDR3. MiXCR, applied by TCRdb to the multiplex PCR reads, yields one record per CDR3 protein. The sample consists of more than 500,000 distinct CDR3 sequences, about 15% of them appearing once.

This receptor was taken from a middle-aged woman with Graves' hyperthyroidism. Sequences were obtained from blood. The V gene is TRBV11-2, the J gene TRBJ2-2, with a tentative D call TRBD2 (5 bases). The CDR3 loop reads CASSLSSRRDTGELFF. The CDR3 DNA follows: TGTGCCAGCAGCTTAAGCTCTCGGCGGGACACCGGGGAGCTGTTTTTT.